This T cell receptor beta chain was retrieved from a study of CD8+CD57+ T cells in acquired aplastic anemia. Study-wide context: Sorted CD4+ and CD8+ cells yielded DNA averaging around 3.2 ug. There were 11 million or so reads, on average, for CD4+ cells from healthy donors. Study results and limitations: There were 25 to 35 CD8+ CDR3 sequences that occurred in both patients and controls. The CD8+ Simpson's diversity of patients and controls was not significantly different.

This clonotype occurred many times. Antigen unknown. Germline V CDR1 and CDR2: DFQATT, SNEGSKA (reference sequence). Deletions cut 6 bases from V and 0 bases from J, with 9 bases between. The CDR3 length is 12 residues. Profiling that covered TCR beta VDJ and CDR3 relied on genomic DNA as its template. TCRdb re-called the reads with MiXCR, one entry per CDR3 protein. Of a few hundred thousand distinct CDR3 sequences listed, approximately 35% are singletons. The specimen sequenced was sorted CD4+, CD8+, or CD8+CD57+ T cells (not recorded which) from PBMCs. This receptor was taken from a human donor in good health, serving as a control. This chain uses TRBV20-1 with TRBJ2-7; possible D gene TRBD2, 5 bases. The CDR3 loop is CSAAGISYEQYF. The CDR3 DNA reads TGCAGTGCCGCGGGTATCTCCTACGAGCAGTACTTC.